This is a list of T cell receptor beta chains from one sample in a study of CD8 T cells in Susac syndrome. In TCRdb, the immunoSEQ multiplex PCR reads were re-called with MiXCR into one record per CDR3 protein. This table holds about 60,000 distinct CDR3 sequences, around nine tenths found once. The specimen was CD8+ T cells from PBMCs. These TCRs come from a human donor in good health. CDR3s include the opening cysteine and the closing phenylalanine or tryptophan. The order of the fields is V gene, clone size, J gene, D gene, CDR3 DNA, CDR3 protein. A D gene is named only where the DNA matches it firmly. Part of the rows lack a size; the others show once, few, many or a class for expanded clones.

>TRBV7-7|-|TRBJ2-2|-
TGTGCCAGCAGCCCAACCGGACAGTCGAACACCGGGGAGCTGTTTTTT
CASSPTGQSNTGELFF
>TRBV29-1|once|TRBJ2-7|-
TGCAGCGTGTACGACAGTAACTACGAGCAGTACTTC
CSVYDSNYEQYF
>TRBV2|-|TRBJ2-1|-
TGTGCCAGCAGGAGTCAGCGGTCCTCCTACAATGAGCAGTTCTTC
CASRSQRSSYNEQFF
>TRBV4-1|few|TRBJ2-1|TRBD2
TGCGCCAGCAGCTTCCGGGGGGATGAGCAGTTCTTC
CASSFRGDEQFF
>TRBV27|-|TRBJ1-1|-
TGTGCCAGCAGTTTAGACGTGAACACTGAAGCTTTCTTT
CASSLDVNTEAFF
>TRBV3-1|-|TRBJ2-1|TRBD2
TGTGCCAGCAGCCAAGATCTTAGTAGCGGGGACCACAATGAGCAGTTCTTC
CASSQDLSSGDHNEQFF
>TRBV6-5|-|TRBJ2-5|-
TGTGCCAGCAGTTGGGGTTCGGGTGAGACCCAGTACTTC
CASSWGSGETQYF
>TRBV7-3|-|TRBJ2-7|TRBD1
TGTGCCAGCAGCTACGGACAGGGCCCCTTCTACGAGCAGTACTTC
CASSYGQGPFYEQYF
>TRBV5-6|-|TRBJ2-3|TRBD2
TGTGCCAGCAGCTCCGGACTAGCGGGGGTATTAAGGGGCACAGATACGCAGTATTTT
CASSSGLAGVLRGTDTQYF
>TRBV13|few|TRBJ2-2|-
TGTGCCAGCAGCTTAAGGGCGGGGTCCGGGGAGCTGTTTTTT
CASSLRAGSGELFF
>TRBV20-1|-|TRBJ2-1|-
TGCAGTGCTGCCCCGACTAGCAGGGGCTCCTACAATGAGCAGTTCTTC
CSAAPTSRGSYNEQFF
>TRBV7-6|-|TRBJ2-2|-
TGTGCCAGCAGCCCCCGGGACCATAACGCCGGGGAGCTGTTTTTT
CASSPRDHNAGELFF
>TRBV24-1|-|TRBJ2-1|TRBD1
TGTGCCACCAGTGAAGACAGGGGGGGGTACAATGAGCAGTTCTTC
CATSEDRGGYNEQFF
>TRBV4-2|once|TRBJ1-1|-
TGTGCCAGCAGCCAGCTCCTGGGGAGGGGAGGCACTGAAGCTTTCTTT
CASSQLLGRGGTEAFF
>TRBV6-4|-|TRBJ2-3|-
TGTGCCAGCAGTGACTTTCCCGGGGATACGCAGTATTTT
CASSDFPGDTQYF
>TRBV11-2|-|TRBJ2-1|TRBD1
TGTGCCAGCAGCTGGGACAGGGTCCCTTACAATGAGCAGTTCTTC
CASSWDRVPYNEQFF
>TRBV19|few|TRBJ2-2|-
TGTGCCAGTAGTCTAGGGGTGGCCGGGGAGCTGTTTTTT
CASSLGVAGELFF
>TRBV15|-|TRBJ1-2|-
TGTGCCACCAGCAGAGATCTGGGGCGAGCGTTCTATGGCTACACCTTC
CATSRDLGRAFYGYTF
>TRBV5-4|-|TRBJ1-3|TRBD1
TGTGCCAGCAGTATAGGGACAGACTCTACTGGAAACACCATATATTTT
CASSIGTDSTGNTIYF
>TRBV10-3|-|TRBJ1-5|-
TGTGCCATCAGCCGGGACACAAGCAATCAGCCCCAGCATTTT
CAISRDTSNQPQHF
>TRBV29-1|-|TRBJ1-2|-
TGCAGCGTTGACCAGCTCTACGGCATATTTGGCTACACCTTC
CSVDQLYGIFGYTF
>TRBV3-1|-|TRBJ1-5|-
TGTGCCAGCAGCCAAGATCAACGGGGTCCCCAGCCCCAGCATTTT
CASSQDQRGPQPQHF
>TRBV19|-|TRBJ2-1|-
TGTGCCAGTAGTAACGGGGGTTCCTACAATGAGCAGTTCTTC
CASSNGGSYNEQFF
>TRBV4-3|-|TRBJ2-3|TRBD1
TGCGCCAGCAGCCAGGAGGGTTCCGGGACAGGAGGAGATACGCAGTATTTT
CASSQEGSGTGGDTQYF
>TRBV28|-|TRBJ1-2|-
TGTGCCACCTTACAGGGAACCGGCTACACCTTC
CATLQGTGYTF
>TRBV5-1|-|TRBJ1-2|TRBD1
TGCGCCAGCAGCTTGGAATGGACAGGGGTGAACTATGGCTACACCTTC
CASSLEWTGVNYGYTF
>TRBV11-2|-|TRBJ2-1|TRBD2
TGTGCCAGCCAAAGCCATAGTGGTTCAGGGAGGGATGAGCAGTTCTTC
CASQSHSGSGRDEQFF
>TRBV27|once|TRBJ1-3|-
TGTGCCAGCAGTAGGGGTAACACCATATATTTT
CASSRGNTIYF
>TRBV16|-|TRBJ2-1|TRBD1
TGTGCCAGCAGCCCCGGACAGGGGACCTACAATGAGCAGTTCTTC
CASSPGQGTYNEQFF
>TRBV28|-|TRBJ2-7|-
TGTGCCAGCAGTTTCGTAGCGCCAAGCTACGAGCAGTACTTC
CASSFVAPSYEQYF
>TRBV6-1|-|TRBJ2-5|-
TGTGCCAGCAGCCCCGTTTCAGGGCTCCGCCTTCTGGGAACCCAGTACTTC
CASSPVSGLRLLGTQYF
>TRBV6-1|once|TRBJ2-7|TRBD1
TGTGCCAGCAGTGGGACAGGGTACGGGTACGAGCAGTACTTC
CASSGTGYGYEQYF
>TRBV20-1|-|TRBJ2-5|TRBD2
TGCAGTGCTAGAGATCCCAGCGGGGGGCCGAGCCTGCGCCAAGAGACCCAGTACTTC
CSARDPSGGPSLRQETQYF
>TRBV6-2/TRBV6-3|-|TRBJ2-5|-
TGTGCCAGCAGCCCGGTTGCTGGCCCCCAAGAGACCCAGTACTTC
CASSPVAGPQETQYF
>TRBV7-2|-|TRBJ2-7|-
TGTGCCAGCCACGGGCCCGTAGACGAGCAGTACTTC
CASHGPVDEQYF
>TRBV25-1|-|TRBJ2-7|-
TGTGCCAGCAGTGACCCTCGCGGCTCGGAGCAGTACTTC
CASSDPRGSEQYF
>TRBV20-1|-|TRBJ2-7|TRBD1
TGCAGTGCTAGTGACAGGGGGCACTCCTACGAGCAGTACTTC
CSASDRGHSYEQYF
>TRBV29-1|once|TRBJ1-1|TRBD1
TGCAGCGTTGACAGACAGGGGGTTGGAGCTTTCTTT
CSVDRQGVGAFF
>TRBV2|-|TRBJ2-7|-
TGTGCCAGCAGTGTTCCCTACGAGCAGTACTTC
CASSVPYEQYF
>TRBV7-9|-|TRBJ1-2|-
TGTGCCAGCAGCACTCCAGGGACGATTGGCTACACCTTC
CASSTPGTIGYTF
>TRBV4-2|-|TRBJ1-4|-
TGTGCCAGCAGCCAAGGTGAAAAACTGTTTTTT
CASSQGEKLFF
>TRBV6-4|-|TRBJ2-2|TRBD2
TGTGCCAGCAGTAGCGGGGAGACCGGGGAGCTGTTTTTT
CASSSGETGELFF
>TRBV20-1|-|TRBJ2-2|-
TGCAGTGCTAGACCAGGGGAGGGGAACACCGGGGAGCTGTTTTTT
CSARPGEGNTGELFF
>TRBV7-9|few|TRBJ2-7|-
TGTGCCAGCAGCTTACCACAGCCCGGTAAGGGGCAGTACTTC
CASSLPQPGKGQYF
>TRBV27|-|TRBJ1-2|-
TGTGCCAGCAGTCCTCTGACACCTAACTATGGCTACACCTTC
CASSPLTPNYGYTF
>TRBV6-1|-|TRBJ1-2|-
TGTGCCAGCAGTGACGTTGAGGTCGACGCGCCGGGCGCCTACACCTTC
CASSDVEVDAPGAYTF
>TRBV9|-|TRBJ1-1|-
TGTGCCAGCAGCGAGGAGGGCCTGAACACTGAAGCTTTCTTT
CASSEEGLNTEAFF
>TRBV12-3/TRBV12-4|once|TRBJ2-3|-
TGTGCCAGCAGTTTAGCGGGGCTCACAGATACGCAGTATTTT
CASSLAGLTDTQYF
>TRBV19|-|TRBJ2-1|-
TGTGCCAGTAGTATTTCGGGGGCCACCTACAATGAGCAGTTCTTC
CASSISGATYNEQFF
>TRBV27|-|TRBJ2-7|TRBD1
TGTGCCAGCAGTTTGGCAGGGGGCTACGAGCAGTACTTC
CASSLAGGYEQYF